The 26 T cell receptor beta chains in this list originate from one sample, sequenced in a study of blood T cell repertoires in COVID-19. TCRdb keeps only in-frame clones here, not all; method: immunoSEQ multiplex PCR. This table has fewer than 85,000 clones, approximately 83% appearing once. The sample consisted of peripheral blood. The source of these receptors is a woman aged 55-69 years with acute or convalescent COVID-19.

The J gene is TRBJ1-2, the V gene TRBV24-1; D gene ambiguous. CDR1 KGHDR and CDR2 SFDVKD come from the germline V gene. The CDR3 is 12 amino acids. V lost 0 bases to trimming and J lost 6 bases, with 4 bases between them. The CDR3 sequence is CATSDLYNGYTF. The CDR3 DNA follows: TGTGCCACCAGTGATTTGTATAATGGCTACACCTTC.

The CDR3 here is CASSYGTGGNPAFF. CDR3 nucleotide sequence: TGTGCCAGCAGTTACGGGACAGGGGGGAATCCAGCTTTCTTT. V is TRBV6-5 and J is TRBJ1-1, with TRBD1 matching 11 bases. Germline CDR1 and CDR2: MNHEY and SVGAGI. Trimming at V came to 2 bases and at J to 10 bases, leaving 6 bases not matched to a gene. CDR3 length equals 14 residues.

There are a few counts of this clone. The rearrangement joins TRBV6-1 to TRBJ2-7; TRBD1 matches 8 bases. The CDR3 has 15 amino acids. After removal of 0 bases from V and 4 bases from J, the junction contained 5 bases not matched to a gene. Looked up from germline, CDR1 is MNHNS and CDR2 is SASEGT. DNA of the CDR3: TGTGCCAGCAGTGAAGCCTGGACAGGGCCTTACGAGCAGTACTTC. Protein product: CASSEAWTGPYEQYF.

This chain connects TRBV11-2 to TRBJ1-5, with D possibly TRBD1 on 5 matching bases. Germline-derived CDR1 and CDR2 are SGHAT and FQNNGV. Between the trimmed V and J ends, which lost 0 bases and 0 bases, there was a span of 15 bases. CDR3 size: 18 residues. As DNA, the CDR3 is TGTGCCAGCAGCTTAGATGGGGAGGGGTTTTATAGCAATCAGCCCCAGCATTTT. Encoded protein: CASSLDGEGFYSNQPQHF.

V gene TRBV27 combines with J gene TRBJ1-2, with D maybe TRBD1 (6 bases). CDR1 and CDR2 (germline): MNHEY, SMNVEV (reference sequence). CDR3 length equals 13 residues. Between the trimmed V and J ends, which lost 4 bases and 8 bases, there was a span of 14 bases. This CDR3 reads CASSSGGRRGYTF. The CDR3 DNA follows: TGTGCCAGCAGTTCCGGGGGGCGAAGAGGCTACACCTTC.

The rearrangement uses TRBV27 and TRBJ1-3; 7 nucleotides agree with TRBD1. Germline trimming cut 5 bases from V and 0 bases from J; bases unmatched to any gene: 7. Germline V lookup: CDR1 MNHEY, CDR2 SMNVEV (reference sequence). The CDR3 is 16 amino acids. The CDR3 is CASSGSGGLSGNTIYF. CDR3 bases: TGTGCCAGCAGTGGGTCAGGGGGTCTCTCTGGAAACACCATATATTTT.

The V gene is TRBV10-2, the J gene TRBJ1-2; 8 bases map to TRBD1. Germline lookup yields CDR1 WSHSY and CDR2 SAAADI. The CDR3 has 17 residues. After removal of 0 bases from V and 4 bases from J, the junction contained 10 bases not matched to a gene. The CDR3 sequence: CASSESTGQGLLYGYTF. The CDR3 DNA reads TGCGCCAGCAGTGAGTCGACAGGACAGGGATTACTCTATGGCTACACCTTC.

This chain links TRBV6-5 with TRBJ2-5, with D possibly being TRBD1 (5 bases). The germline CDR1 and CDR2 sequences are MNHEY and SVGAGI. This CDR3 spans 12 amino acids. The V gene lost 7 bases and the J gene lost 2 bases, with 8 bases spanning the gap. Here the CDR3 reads CASIRGQETQYF. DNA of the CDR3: TGTGCCAGCATAAGGGGTCAAGAGACCCAGTACTTC.

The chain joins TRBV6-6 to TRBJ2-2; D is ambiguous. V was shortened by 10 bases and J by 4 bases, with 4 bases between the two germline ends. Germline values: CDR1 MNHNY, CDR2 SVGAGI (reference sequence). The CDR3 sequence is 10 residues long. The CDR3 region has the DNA TGTGCCACCTTCACCGGGGAGCTGTTTTTT. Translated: CATFTGELFF.

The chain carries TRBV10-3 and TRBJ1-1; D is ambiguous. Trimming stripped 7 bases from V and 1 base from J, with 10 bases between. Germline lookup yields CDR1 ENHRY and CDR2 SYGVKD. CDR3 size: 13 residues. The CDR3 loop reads CAIKARENTEAFF. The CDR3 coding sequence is TGTGCCATCAAGGCGAGGGAGAACACTGAAGCTTTCTTT.

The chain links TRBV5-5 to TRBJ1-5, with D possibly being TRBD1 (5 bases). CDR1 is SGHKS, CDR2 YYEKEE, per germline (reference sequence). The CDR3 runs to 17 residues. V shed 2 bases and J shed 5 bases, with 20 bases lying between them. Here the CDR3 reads CASSLYQGLLGDQPQHF. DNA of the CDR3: TGTGCCAGCAGCTTATATCAAGGTCTCCTAGGGGATCAGCCCCAGCATTTT.

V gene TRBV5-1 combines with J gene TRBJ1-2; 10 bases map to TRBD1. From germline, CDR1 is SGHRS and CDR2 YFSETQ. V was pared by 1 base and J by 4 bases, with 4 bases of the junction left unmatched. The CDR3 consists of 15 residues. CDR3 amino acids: CASSLYRTGGYGYTF. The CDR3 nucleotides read TGCGCCAGCAGCTTGTATAGGACAGGGGGCTATGGCTACACCTTC.

Here the CDR3 DNA reads TGTGCCAGCAGCCCCCTAACAGGGGTTGTCGGCTATGGCTACACCTTC. Protein sequence: CASSPLTGVVGYGYTF. The rearrangement joins TRBV3-1 (or the pseudogene TRBV3-2) to TRBJ1-2; 7 bases align to TRBD1. CDR1 is LGHDT, CDR2 YNNKEL, per germline (reference sequence). This CDR3 comprises 16 residues. J lost 4 bases, V lost 4 bases, and 12 bases had no gene match.

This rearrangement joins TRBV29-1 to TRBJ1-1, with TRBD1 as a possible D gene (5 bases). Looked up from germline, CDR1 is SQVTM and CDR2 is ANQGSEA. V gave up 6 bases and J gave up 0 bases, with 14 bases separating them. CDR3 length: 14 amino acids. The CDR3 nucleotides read TGCAGCGTCGCCCTCCAGGGTATGAACACTGAAGCTTTCTTT. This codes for CSVALQGMNTEAFF.

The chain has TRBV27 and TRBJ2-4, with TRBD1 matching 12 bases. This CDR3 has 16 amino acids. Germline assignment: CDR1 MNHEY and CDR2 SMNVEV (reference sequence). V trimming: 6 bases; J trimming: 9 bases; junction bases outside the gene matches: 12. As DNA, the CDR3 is TGTGCCAGCAGCTTTGGGACAGGGGGCCGTGTTGCCATTCAGTACTTC. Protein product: CASSFGTGGRVAIQYF.

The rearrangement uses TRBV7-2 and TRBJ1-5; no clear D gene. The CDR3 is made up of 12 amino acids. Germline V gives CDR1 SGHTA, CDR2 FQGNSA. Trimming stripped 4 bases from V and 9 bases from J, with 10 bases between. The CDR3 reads CASSSLRGPQHF. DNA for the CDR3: TGTGCCAGCAGCTCCCTGAGAGGGCCCCAGCATTTT.

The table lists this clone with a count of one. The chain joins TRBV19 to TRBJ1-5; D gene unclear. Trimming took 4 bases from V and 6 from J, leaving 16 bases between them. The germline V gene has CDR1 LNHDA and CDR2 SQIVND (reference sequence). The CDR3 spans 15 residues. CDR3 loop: CASSTPSWEGQPQHF. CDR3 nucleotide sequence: TGTGCCAGTAGTACCCCTAGCTGGGAGGGTCAGCCCCAGCATTTT.

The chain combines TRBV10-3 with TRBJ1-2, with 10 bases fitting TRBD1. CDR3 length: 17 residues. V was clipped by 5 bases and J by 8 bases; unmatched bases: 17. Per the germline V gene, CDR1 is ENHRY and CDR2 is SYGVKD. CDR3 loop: CAISQSTPRDRGRGYTF. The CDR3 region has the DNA TGTGCCATCAGTCAATCAACCCCCCGGGACAGGGGTCGGGGCTACACCTTC.

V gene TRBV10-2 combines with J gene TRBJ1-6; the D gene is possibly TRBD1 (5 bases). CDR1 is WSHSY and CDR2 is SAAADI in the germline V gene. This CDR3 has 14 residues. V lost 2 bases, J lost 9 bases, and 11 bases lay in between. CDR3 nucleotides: TGCGCCAGCAGTGAGCTGCAGGGCATTTCACCCCTCCACTTT. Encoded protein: CASSELQGISPLHF.

The CDR3 spells CASSLYFGTDTQYF. The CDR3 DNA reads TGTGCCAGCAGCTTGTACTTCGGCACAGATACGCAGTATTTT. V usage is TRBV7-3 and J usage is TRBJ2-3; no clear D. Trimming left V 3 bases short and J 1 base short, with 8 bases between. Germline lookup yields CDR1 SGHTA and CDR2 FQGTGA. The CDR3 extends over 14 amino acids.

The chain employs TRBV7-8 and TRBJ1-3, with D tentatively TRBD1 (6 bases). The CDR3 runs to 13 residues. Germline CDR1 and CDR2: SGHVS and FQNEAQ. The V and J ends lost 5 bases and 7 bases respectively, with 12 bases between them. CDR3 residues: CASSGYRENTIYF. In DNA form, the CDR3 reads TGTGCCAGCAGCGGTTACAGGGAGAACACCATATATTTT.

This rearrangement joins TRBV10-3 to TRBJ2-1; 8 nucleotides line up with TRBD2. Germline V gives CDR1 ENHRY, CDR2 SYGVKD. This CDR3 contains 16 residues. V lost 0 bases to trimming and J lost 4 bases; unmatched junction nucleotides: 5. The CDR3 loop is CAISESSGGLYNEQFF. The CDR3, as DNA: TGTGCCATCAGTGAGTCCAGCGGGGGCTTGTACAATGAGCAGTTCTTC.

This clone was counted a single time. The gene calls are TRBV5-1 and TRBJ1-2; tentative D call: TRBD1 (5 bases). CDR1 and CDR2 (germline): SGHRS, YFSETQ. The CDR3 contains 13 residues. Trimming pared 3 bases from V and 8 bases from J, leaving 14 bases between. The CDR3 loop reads CASSSRQREGYTF. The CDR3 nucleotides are TGCGCCAGCAGCTCCCGACAGAGAGAAGGCTACACCTTC.

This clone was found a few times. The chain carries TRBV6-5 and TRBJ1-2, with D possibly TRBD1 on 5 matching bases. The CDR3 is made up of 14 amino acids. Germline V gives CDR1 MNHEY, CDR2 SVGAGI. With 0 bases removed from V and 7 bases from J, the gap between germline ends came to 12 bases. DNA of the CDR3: TGTGCCAGCAGTTACTCTCCAGGGTATAGTGGCTACACCTTC. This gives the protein CASSYSPGYSGYTF.

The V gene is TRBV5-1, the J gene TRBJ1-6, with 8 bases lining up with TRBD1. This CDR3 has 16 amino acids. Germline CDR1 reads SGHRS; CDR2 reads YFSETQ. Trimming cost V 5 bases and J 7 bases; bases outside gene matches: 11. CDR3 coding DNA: TGCGCCAGCAGTTTCTCCGGGACAGGTGAAAATTCACCCCTCCACTTT. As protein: CASSFSGTGENSPLHF.

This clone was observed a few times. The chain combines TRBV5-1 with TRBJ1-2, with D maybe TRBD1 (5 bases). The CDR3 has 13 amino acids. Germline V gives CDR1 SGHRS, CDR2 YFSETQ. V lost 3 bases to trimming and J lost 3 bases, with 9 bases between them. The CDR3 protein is CASSYGADYGYTF. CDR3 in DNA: TGCGCCAGCAGCTATGGGGCCGACTATGGCTACACCTTC.